The TCR beta chain under discussion was sequenced for a study of T-cell reconstitution after alpha-beta-depleted transplantation in children (dated by TCRdb to between 2015 and 2016). For context, the study as a whole: T-cell immune reconstitution after TCRalphabeta/CD19-depleted allogeneic hematopoietic cell transplantation in children was quantitatively tracked in the study by means of TCR repertoire profiling.

Read against the paper, the sample's treatment or condition label means: allogeneic hematopoietic cell transplantation with graft depleted of TCRalphabeta T cells and CD19 B cells. The transplant recipients were children given TCRalphabeta/CD19-depleted allogeneic hematopoietic cell grafts. Trimming costs V 0 bases and J 5 bases, and their ends lie 8 bases apart. The CDR3 covers 14 residues, taking in both the cysteine and the phenylalanine. Only the CDR3 part of the read is kept: 42 bases, read in frame from the first base. The CDR1 and CDR2 encoded by the germline V gene are SGHRS and YFSETQ. Library generation was performed with PCR. The sequencer was an Illumina HiSeq 2500. To normalize quantification of the TCRbeta repertoire, the TCR libraries were built with molecular barcoding that relied on unique molecular identifiers. TCRdb took the public reads, trimmed them with fastp at Q25, ran MiXCR for clone calling and kept in-frame beta chains. Entries that share a CDR3 protein sequence are merged under the most common genes and DNA. For this sample the table gives 750,000 to 950,000 distinct CDR3 sequences, of which approximately 15% were detected only once. The top ten clones comprise approximately 4.5% of the sample.

Results the study describes overall, beyond this receptor: In some patients, the high TCRbeta diversity seen at day 60 was put down to recipient T cells and intrathymic progenitors that had survived conditioning. The frequencies of hyperexpanded clones fell over the following months, and after one year, T-cell counts and TCRbeta diversity were mostly attributed to newly produced T cells. The apparently early recovery of alphabetaT-cell counts about two months after transplant reportedly depended on only several hundred rapidly expanded clones that came from non-depleted graft cells.

The sample holds a few counts of this clonotype. Its binding antigen is unknown. There are no base qualities to consult, and no much larger clone falls within one base. The sequencing here drew on PBMCs, mostly from graft donor cells, taken 360 days after TCRalphabeta/CD19-depleted stem cell transplant. The receptor chain draws on TRBV5-1 and TRBJ1-4; the D gene cannot be named for sure. The sequence was collected from a male patient younger than 18 who had a stem cell transplant for acute lymphoblastic leukemia, so the T cells may come from the graft donor. The CDR3 protein sequence reads: CASSLGRENEKLFF. The DNA sequence reads TGCGCCAGCAGCTTGGGACGGGAGAATGAAAAACTGTTTTTT.